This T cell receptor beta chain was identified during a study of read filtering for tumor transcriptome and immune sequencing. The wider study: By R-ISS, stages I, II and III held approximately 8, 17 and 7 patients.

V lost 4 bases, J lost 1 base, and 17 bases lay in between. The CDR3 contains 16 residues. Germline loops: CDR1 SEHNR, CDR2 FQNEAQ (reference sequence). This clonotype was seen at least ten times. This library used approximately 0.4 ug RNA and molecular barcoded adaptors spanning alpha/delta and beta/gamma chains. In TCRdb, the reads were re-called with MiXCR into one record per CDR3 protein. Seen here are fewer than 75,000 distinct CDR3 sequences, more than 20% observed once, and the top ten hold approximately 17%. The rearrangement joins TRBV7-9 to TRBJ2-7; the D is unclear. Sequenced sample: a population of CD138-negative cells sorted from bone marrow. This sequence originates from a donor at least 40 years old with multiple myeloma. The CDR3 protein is CASSWVKGYPSYEQYF. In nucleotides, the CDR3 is TGTGCCAGCAGCTGGGTTAAAGGGTACCCATCCTACGAGCAGTACTTC.